This entry lists 31 T cell receptor beta chains sequenced from one sample in a study of T cell responses to AZD1222 COVID-19 vaccine. Some clones are missing from TCRdb's copy, which holds only in-frame ones; the method was immunoSEQ multiplex PCR. Of about 150,000 clones in the sample, 80% to 95% were seen once. The source was peripheral blood, collected on day 0 of AZD1222 vaccination. The receptors derive from an adult in good health.

The gene calls are TRBV5-6 and TRBJ2-3; maybe TRBD1 (6 bases). The CDR3 is 16 amino acids. Germline V gene data show CDR1 as SGHDT and CDR2 as YYEEEE. The V gene lost 1 base and the J gene lost 4 bases, with 16 bases spanning the gap. The CDR3 is CASSLPRTATADTQYF. The CDR3 bases are TGTGCCAGCAGCTTGCCCCGGACAGCTACGGCAGATACGCAGTATTTT.

The rearrangement links TRBV2 to TRBJ2-7; D not resolved. CDR1 is SNHLY and CDR2 is FYNNEI in the germline V gene. CDR3 size: 12 residues. V was trimmed by 4 bases and J by 8 bases, leaving 12 bases between them. The CDR3 coding sequence is TGTGCCAGCAGTGTCTTGGTAACCCAGCAGTACTTC. Translating it yields CASSVLVTQQYF.

The chain links TRBV7-2 to TRBJ2-4; D may be TRBD2 (6 bases). Germline V gives CDR1 SGHTA, CDR2 FQGNSA. The CDR3 is 14 amino acids. Trimming removed 2 bases from V and 7 bases from J, with 12 bases in between. CDR3 bases: TGTGCCAGCAGCTTAATGGGAGGCGGGAACATTCAGTACTTC. Its protein product is CASSLMGGGNIQYF.

J is TRBJ1-5 and V is TRBV7-2; perhaps TRBD1 as D (6 bases). The V gene's germline CDR1 is SGHTA and CDR2 FQGNSA. The CDR3 spans 15 residues. V lost 5 bases, J lost 3 bases, and 14 bases lay in between. CDR3 sequence (DNA): TGTGCCAGCAGCCCCGGGGGGGGCCTCAATCAGCCCCAGCATTTT. It translates to CASSPGGGLNQPQHF.

The chain carries TRBV27 and TRBJ2-1, with TRBD2 identical over 10 bases. CDR1 is MNHEY and CDR2 is SMNVEV in the germline V gene (reference sequence). With V trimmed by 5 bases and J by 5 bases, 6 bases remained unmatched. There are 15 residues in the CDR3. In nucleotides, the CDR3 is TGTGCCAGCAGTCTAGCGGGGGCTGTAAACAATGAGCAGTTCTTC. It specifies CASSLAGAVNNEQFF.

The CDR3 spells CASSYSVAGGSYNEQFF. The CDR3 nucleotides read TGTGCCAGCAGTTACTCCGTGGCCGGGGGTTCCTACAATGAGCAGTTCTTC. This chain joins TRBV6-2 or TRBV6-3 and TRBJ2-1, with D possibly TRBD2 on 6 matching bases. Germline CDR1 is MNHEY and CDR2 is SVGEGT. V lost 0 bases and J 1 base, leaving 13 bases between the germline ends. The CDR3 sequence is 17 residues long.

The chain recombines TRBV3-1 (or the pseudogene TRBV3-2) with TRBJ2-2; D is undetermined. V dropped 4 bases and J dropped 5 bases, with 20 bases sitting between them. CDR3 length: 17 amino acids. The germline gives CDR1 LGHDT, CDR2 YNNKEL (reference sequence). Here the CDR3 DNA reads TGTGCCAGCAGCCCCAAGCCGGGTTTCCGTCTAACCGGGGAGCTGTTTTTT. It specifies CASSPKPGFRLTGELFF.

J is TRBJ1-1 and V is TRBV6-4, with D possibly TRBD1 on 6 matching bases. V was cut by 2 bases and J by 8 bases, with 12 bases left in between. This CDR3 is built from 13 residues. Per germline, CDR1 MRHNA and CDR2 SNTAGT. Here the CDR3 DNA reads TGTGCCAGCAGTGACGCCCGGGACATCGAAGCTTTCTTT. Protein product: CASSDARDIEAFF.

This chain joins TRBV2 and TRBJ1-2; TRBD1 might be the D (5 bases). The CDR3 loop spans 15 amino acids. The germline V gene has CDR1 SNHLY and CDR2 FYNNEI. The V gene lost 2 bases and the J gene lost 1 base, with 11 bases spanning the gap. The CDR3 DNA is TGTGCCAGCAGTGAATTGGGTCAGGGTAACTATGGCTACACCTTC. This codes for CASSELGQGNYGYTF.

The chain links TRBV5-1 to TRBJ2-5; perhaps TRBD1 as D (5 bases). Germline V gene sequence: CDR1 SGHRS, CDR2 YFSETQ. CDR3 length: 15 residues. Trimming took off 0 bases at V and 5 bases at J, with 14 bases between the two ends. In DNA form, the CDR3 reads TGCGCCAGCAGCTTGGCCGTCGGTCCAGGGGAGACCCAGTACTTC. Translating gives CASSLAVGPGETQYF.

The rearrangement joins TRBV20-1 to TRBJ2-5; no definite D call. The V end lost 6 bases, the J end lost 5 bases, and 10 bases lay between the germline ends. Germline V CDR1 and CDR2: DFQATT, SNEGSKA (reference sequence). This CDR3 has 11 residues. The chain's CDR3 is CSAHWRETQYF. Written as DNA, the CDR3 is TGCAGTGCCCACTGGCGGGAGACCCAGTACTTC.

The chain uses TRBV28 and TRBJ2-5; 8 nucleotides agree with TRBD2. This CDR3 region has 15 residues. The ends lost 3 bases at V and 5 bases at J; junction bases unmatched: 8. Germline CDR1 and CDR2: MDHEN and SYDVKM. CDR3 DNA sequence: TGTGCCAGCAGTTTTCTTGCGGGAGGTAGGGAGACCCAGTACTTC. Translation: CASSFLAGGRETQYF.

This rearrangement joins TRBV6-1 to TRBJ1-3; D is undetermined. The CDR3 runs to 14 residues. Germline loops: CDR1 MNHNS, CDR2 SASEGT. Trimming stripped 6 bases from V and 0 bases from J, with 9 bases between. This chain's CDR3 is CASSRPDSGNTIYF. Written as DNA, the CDR3 is TGTGCCAGCAGCCGACCGGACTCTGGAAACACCATATATTTT.

The CDR3 loop is CSASSGLAGETQYF. The CDR3 DNA reads TGCAGTGCTAGTAGCGGACTAGCGGGAGAGACCCAGTACTTC. The chain has TRBV20-1 and TRBJ2-5, with 11 bases aligning to TRBD2. Germline CDR1 and CDR2: DFQATT and SNEGSKA (reference sequence). Unmatched junction bases numbered 4, after V lost 3 bases and J lost 4 bases. This CDR3 has 14 amino acids.

The chain's CDR3 is CASSPDGNNYGYTF. CDR3 sequence (DNA): TGTGCCAGCAGTCCGGACGGGAATAACTATGGCTACACCTTC. The rearrangement uses TRBV6-2 or TRBV6-3 and TRBJ1-2, with no clear D. Germline CDR1 reads MNHEY; CDR2 reads SVGEGT. The CDR3 sequence is 14 residues long. The V end was cut by 5 bases, the J end by 1 base, with 11 bases between.

J is TRBJ1-3 and V is TRBV10-3, with D maybe TRBD1 (5 bases). CDR3 size: 13 residues. Germline-derived CDR1 and CDR2 are ENHRY and SYGVKD. V lost 7 bases and J 3 bases, leaving 10 bases between the germline ends. CDR3 loop: CAINPQVGNTIYF. The CDR3 DNA follows: TGTGCCATCAACCCACAGGTTGGAAACACCATATATTTT.

This clone occurred a few times. This chain uses TRBV15 with TRBJ1-2; no firm D call. The germline CDR1 and CDR2 sequences are LNHNV and YYDKDF (reference sequence). Trimming took off 5 bases at V and 8 bases at J, with 12 bases between the two ends. The CDR3 spans 12 residues. This CDR3 reads CATSRRDQGYTF. The CDR3 DNA follows: TGTGCCACCAGCCGGAGGGATCAGGGCTACACCTTC.

The V call is TRBV25-1, the J call TRBJ2-1, with D unclear. The CDR3 spans 11 residues. The germline V gene encodes CDR1 MGHDK and CDR2 SYGVNS. V shed 5 bases and J shed 3 bases, with 2 bases lying between them. CDR3 in amino acids: CASSSYNEQFF. The CDR3 nucleotides are TGTGCCAGCAGTAGCTACAATGAGCAGTTCTTC.

The chain joins TRBV5-1 to TRBJ1-1; tentative D call: TRBD1 (5 bases). The CDR3 consists of 13 residues. Trimming left V 2 bases short and J 4 bases short, with 9 bases between. Germline V gene data show CDR1 as SGHRS and CDR2 as YFSETQ. The CDR3 spells CASSFGASTEAFF. The CDR3 DNA follows: TGCGCCAGCAGCTTCGGGGCGAGCACTGAAGCTTTCTTT.

The chain couples TRBV28 to TRBJ2-7; D may be TRBD1 or TRBD2 (6 bases each). Per the germline V gene, CDR1 is MDHEN and CDR2 is SYDVKM. This CDR3 spans 13 amino acids. V dropped 8 bases and J dropped 5 bases, with 16 bases sitting between them. The CDR3 nucleotides are TGTGCCAGCGAAGGGGGGACTTCGGACGAGCAGTACTTC. Translating it yields CASEGGTSDEQYF.

Only one count was recorded for this clone. The chain employs TRBV19 and TRBJ2-7, with 9 bases aligning to TRBD1. The CDR3 is 14 amino acids. The ends lost 7 bases at V and 7 bases at J; junction bases unmatched: 11. Per germline, CDR1 LNHDA and CDR2 SQIVND (reference sequence). The CDR3 loop reads CASNRGTGSGEQYF. The CDR3 region has the DNA TGTGCCAGTAATCGTGGGACAGGGTCAGGGGAGCAGTACTTC.

The chain recombines TRBV27 with TRBJ1-5; the D is unclear. V lost 5 bases and J lost 3, with 14 bases in between. Germline V lookup: CDR1 MNHEY, CDR2 SMNVEV (reference sequence). The CDR3 consists of 15 residues. CDR3 protein: CASSPDLGPNQPQHF. In DNA form, the CDR3 reads TGTGCCAGCAGTCCGGATCTGGGCCCCAATCAGCCCCAGCATTTT.

This chain joins TRBV18 and TRBJ1-2; no firm D call. Germline V gives CDR1 KGHSH, CDR2 LQKENI. Trimming took off 0 bases at V and 1 base at J, with 9 bases between the two ends. The CDR3 consists of 15 residues. As DNA, the CDR3 is TGTGCCAGCTCACCACCCGGCCAACTTAACTATGGCTACACCTTC. Translation gives CASSPPGQLNYGYTF.

The chain employs TRBV10-3 and TRBJ1-5, with a weak D call TRBD1 (5 bases). This CDR3 has 17 amino acids. CDR1 and CDR2 from the germline V gene are ENHRY and SYGVKD. V lost 0 bases, J lost 5 bases, and 17 bases lay in between. The CDR3 spells CAISESIGGRGDQPQHF. CDR3 bases: TGTGCCATCAGTGAGTCGATAGGAGGGAGAGGGGATCAGCCCCAGCATTTT.

This clone was detected once. The V and J genes are TRBV28 and TRBJ1-5; a possible D gene is TRBD1 (5 bases). Per the germline V gene, CDR1 is MDHEN and CDR2 is SYDVKM. This CDR3 is built from 15 residues. Trimming removed 4 bases from V and 6 bases from J, with 16 bases in between. The CDR3 sequence is CASSSPLGAGQPQHF. The CDR3 region has the DNA TGTGCCAGCAGTTCCCCTTTAGGGGCGGGTCAGCCCCAGCATTTT. Together with reference TRBV28 and TRBJ1-5, the CDR3 gives the full variable domain: DVKVTQSSRYLVKRTGEKVFLECVQDMDHENMFWYRQDPGLGLRLIYFSYDVKMKEKGDIPEGYSVSREKKERFSLILESASTNQTSMYLCASSSPLGAGQPQHFGDGTRLSIL.

In this sample, this clone turned up a few times. The chain links TRBV15 to TRBJ2-7, with TRBD1 matching over 9 bases. Germline V lookup: CDR1 LNHNV, CDR2 YYDKDF (reference sequence). There are 14 residues in the CDR3. Unmatched junction bases numbered 7, after V lost 5 bases and J lost 5 bases. The CDR3 region is CATSLDRGWHEQYF. The DNA of the CDR3 is TGTGCCACCAGCTTAGACAGGGGGTGGCACGAGCAGTACTTC.

The rearrangement links TRBV30 to TRBJ1-3, with no clear D. The CDR3 is made up of 15 amino acids. Trimming stripped 0 bases from V and 1 base from J, with 10 bases between. CDR1 and CDR2 (germline): GTSNPN, SVGIG (reference sequence). The CDR3 DNA reads TGTGCCTGGAGTGTACTGGTGGGGTCTGGAAACACCATATATTTT. Translating it yields CAWSVLVGSGNTIYF.

The chain links TRBV30 to TRBJ2-6; no definite D call. The germline V gene encodes CDR1 GTSNPN and CDR2 SVGIG (reference sequence). V shed 2 bases and J shed 1 base, with 12 bases lying between them. The CDR3 totals 16 residues. The CDR3 loop reads CAWSTRTGSGANVLTF. The CDR3 DNA reads as TGTGCCTGGAGTACCAGGACGGGTTCTGGGGCCAACGTCCTGACTTTC.

This rearrangement joins TRBV19 to TRBJ2-5, with D unclear. Trimming took 4 bases from V and 0 from J, leaving 12 bases between them. The length of the CDR3 is 15 residues. CDR1 is LNHDA and CDR2 is SQIVND in the germline V gene (reference sequence). CDR3 in amino acids: CASSSVLRYQETQYF. In nucleotides, the CDR3 is TGTGCCAGTAGTAGTGTTCTTAGATACCAAGAGACCCAGTACTTC.

The chain combines TRBV18 with TRBJ2-1, with D perhaps TRBD2 (10 bases). The germline V gene has CDR1 KGHSH and CDR2 LQKENI. V was trimmed by 5 bases and J by 6 bases, leaving 32 bases between them. This CDR3 is built from 20 residues. CDR3 sequence reads: CASSVTGTGRTSGFGNEQFF. As DNA, the CDR3 is TGTGCCAGCTCAGTAACCGGGACAGGGAGGACTAGCGGCTTCGGCAATGAGCAGTTCTTC.

This chain links TRBV28 with TRBJ2-5; tentative D call: TRBD2 (5 bases). Germline CDR1 is MDHEN and CDR2 is SYDVKM. This CDR3 is 14 amino acids long. Trimming stripped 2 bases from V and 5 bases from J, with 12 bases between. CDR3 sequence reads: CASSLTGIRETQYF. Here the CDR3 DNA reads TGTGCCAGCAGTTTAACCGGGATTAGGGAGACCCAGTACTTC.